This TCR beta chain was recovered during a study of immune characteristics of hereditary and idiopathic chronic pancreatitis. The CDR3 loop spans 19 amino acids. Germline CDR1 LGHDT, CDR2 YNNKEL (reference sequence). Here immunoSEQ multiplex PCR was the method, and the copy in TCRdb shows in-frame clones only, minus some. The sample lists 1,600 or so clones; under 80% were seen once. For this clone: Its antigen is undetermined. Compared with germline, one end of the junction differs, possibly owing to a read error.

Total pancreatectomy with islet autotransplantation was the source of the chronic pancreatitis pancreas tissue. No included patient had a known diabetes history. General observations from the study: TCRbeta diversity rose and clonality fell in both pancreatitis groups versus controls. Higher disease severity scores went with more productive TCR rearrangements. Gene families like TRBV10, TRBV19, TRBV23 and TRBV5 were used differently between subtypes.

Material for sequencing was pancreas tissue with hereditary chronic pancreatitis. This TCR derives from a human donor with chronic pancreatitis. The V and J genes are TRBV3-1 (or the pseudogene TRBV3-2) and TRBJ1-1; 9 bases match TRBD1. CDR3 residues: CASSQDLTRGTGLKTEAFF. CDR3 coding DNA: TGTGCCAGCAGCCAAGATTTAACGAGGGGGACAGGGTTGAAGACTGAAGCTTTCTTT.